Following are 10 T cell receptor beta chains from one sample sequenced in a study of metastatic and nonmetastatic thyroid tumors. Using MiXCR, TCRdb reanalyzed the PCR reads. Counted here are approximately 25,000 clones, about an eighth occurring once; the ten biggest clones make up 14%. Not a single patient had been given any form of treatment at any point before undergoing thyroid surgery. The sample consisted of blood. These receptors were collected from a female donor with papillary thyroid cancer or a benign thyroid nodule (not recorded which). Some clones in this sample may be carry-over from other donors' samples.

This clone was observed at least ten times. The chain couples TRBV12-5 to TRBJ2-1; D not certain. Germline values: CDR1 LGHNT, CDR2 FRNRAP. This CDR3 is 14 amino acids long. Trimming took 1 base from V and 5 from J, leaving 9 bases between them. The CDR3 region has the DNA TGTGCTAGTGGTTTGGACGGACCAAACAATGAGCAGTTCTTC. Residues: CASGLDGPNNEQFF.

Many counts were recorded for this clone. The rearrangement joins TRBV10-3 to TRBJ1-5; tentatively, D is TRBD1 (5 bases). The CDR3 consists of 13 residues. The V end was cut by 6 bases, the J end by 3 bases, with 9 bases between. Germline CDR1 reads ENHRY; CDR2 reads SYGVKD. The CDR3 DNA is TGTGCCATCAGCCAGGGACTCAATCAGCCCCAGCATTTT. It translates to CAISQGLNQPQHF.

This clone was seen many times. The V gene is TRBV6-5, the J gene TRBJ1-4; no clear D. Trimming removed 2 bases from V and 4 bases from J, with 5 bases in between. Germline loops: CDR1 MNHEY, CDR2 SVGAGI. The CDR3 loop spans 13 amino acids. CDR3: CASSYRLNEKLFF. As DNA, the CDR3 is TGTGCCAGCAGTTACAGACTTAATGAAAAACTGTTTTTT.

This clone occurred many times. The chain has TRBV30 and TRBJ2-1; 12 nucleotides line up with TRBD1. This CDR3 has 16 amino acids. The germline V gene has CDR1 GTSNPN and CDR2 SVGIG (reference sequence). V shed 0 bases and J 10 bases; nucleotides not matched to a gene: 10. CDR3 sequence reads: CAWSVPLGQGAEEQFF. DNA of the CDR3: TGTGCCTGGAGTGTACCGTTGGGACAGGGGGCGGAAGAGCAGTTCTTC.

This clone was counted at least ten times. CDR3 sequence (DNA): TGTGCCAGCAGTAATACAGGGTTGAACACTGAAGCTTTCTTT. This gives the protein CASSNTGLNTEAFF. This chain links TRBV28 with TRBJ1-1, with a weak D call TRBD1 (6 bases). The germline V gene encodes CDR1 MDHEN and CDR2 SYDVKM. CDR3 size: 14 residues. Trimming left V 5 bases short and J 0 bases short, with 10 bases between.

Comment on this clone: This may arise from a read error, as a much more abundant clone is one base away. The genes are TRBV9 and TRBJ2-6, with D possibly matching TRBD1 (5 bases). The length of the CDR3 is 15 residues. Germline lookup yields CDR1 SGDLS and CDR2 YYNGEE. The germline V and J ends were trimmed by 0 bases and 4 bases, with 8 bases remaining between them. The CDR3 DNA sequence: TGTGCCAGCAGCGTAGTTGGGGCCGGGGCCAACGTCCTGACTTTC. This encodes CASSVVGAGANVLTF.

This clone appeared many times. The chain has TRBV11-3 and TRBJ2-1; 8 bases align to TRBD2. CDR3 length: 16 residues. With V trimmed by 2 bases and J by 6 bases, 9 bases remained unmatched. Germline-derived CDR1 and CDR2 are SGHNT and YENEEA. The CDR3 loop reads CASSLRAGVKTNEQFF. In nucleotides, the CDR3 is TGTGCCAGCAGCTTAAGAGCGGGAGTTAAGACCAATGAGCAGTTCTTC.

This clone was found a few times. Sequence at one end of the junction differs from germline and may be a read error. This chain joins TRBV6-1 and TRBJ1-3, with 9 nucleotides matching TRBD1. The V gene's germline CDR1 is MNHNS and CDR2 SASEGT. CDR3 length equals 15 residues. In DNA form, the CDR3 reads TGTACCAGCAGTGTACAGGGGGCCTCTGGAAACACCATGTATTTT. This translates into CTSSVQGASGNTMYF.

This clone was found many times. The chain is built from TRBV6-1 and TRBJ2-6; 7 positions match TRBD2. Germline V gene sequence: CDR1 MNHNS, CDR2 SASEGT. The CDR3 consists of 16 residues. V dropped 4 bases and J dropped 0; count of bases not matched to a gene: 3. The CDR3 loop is CASSGWGGSGANVLTF. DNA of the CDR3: TGTGCCAGCAGTGGGTGGGGGGGCTCTGGGGCCAACGTCCTGACTTTC.

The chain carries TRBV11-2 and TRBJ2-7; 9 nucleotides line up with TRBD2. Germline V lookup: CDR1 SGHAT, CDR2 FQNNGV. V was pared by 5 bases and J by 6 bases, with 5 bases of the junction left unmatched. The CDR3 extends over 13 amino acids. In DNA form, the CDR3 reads TGTGCCAGCAGCATAGCGGGAGCCAGCGAGCAGTACTTC. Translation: CASSIAGASEQYF. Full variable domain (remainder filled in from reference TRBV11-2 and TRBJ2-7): EAGVAQSPRYKIIEKRQSVAFWCNPISGHATLYWYQQILGQGPKLLIQFQNNGVVDDSQLPKDRFSAERLKGVDSTLKIQPAKLEDSAVYLCASSIAGASEQYFGPGTRLTVT.